This TCR beta chain was documented in a study of CD8 T cells in ankylosing spondylitis. This clonotype has more than one count but fewer than ten. Making use of molecular barcodes, quantitative 5'-RACE generated TCR beta libraries. TCRdb called the 5' RACE reads again in MiXCR, with one record for every CDR3 protein. Of about 160,000 distinct CDR3 sequences listed, around two fifths were seen once; the top ten hold 13% to 15%. In germline, CDR1 is MNHNS, CDR2 SASEGT. The V end lost 3 bases, the J end lost 0 bases, and 12 bases lay between the germline ends. The CDR3 totals 16 residues. The genes are TRBV6-1 and TRBJ1-5; D is undetermined. The receptor was isolated from a male donor with ankylosing spondylitis. The sequenced material came from synovial fluid, either unsorted or a sorted T cell fraction (not recorded which). For the CDR3, the DNA is TGTGCCAGCAGTGAGTGGTTTTTTTATAGCAATCAGCCCCAGCATTTT. It encodes CASSEWFFYSNQPQHF.